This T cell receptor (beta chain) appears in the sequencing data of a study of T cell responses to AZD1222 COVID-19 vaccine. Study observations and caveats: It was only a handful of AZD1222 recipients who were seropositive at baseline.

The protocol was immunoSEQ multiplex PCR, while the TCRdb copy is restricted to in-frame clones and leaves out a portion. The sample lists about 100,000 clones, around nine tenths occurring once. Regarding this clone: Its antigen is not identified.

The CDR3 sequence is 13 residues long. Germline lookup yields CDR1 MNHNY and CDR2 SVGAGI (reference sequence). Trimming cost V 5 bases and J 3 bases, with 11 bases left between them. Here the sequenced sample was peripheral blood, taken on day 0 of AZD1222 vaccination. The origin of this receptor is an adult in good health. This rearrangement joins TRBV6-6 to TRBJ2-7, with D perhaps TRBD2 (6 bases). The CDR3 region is CASSHLGGYEQYF. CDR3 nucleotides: TGTGCCAGCAGTCACCTGGGGGGCTACGAGCAGTACTTC.